The 6 T cell receptor beta chains presented below share a single source sample, sequenced in a study of T cell responses to AZD1222 COVID-19 vaccine. The repertoire was sequenced with immunoSEQ multiplex PCR; TCRdb's copy has only in-frame clones and lacks some. The sample yields roughly 97,000 clones, around 88% seen once. Sample: peripheral blood, taken on day 0 of AZD1222 vaccination. Receptors originate from an adult in good health.

The V and J genes are TRBV18 and TRBJ2-4; 8 bases line up with TRBD2. The junction had 8 bases not matched to a gene; V was cut back by 4 bases and J by 0 bases. Germline V gene lookup returns CDR1 KGHSH and CDR2 LQKENI. The CDR3 loop spans 17 amino acids. CDR3 in DNA: TGTGCCAGCTCACGATTAGCGGGACTGTCAGCCAAAAACATTCAGTACTTC. It translates to CASSRLAGLSAKNIQYF.

This clone was observed a handful of times. The CDR3 sequence is CASSLGGPDSNQPQHF. The DNA of the CDR3 is TGTGCCAGCAGCTTGGGGGGGCCAGATAGCAATCAGCCCCAGCATTTT. The V gene is TRBV5-4, the J gene TRBJ1-5; D is possibly TRBD1 (6 bases). V was clipped by 0 bases and J by 0 bases, with 10 bases between them. Germline loops: CDR1 SGHNT, CDR2 YYREEE (reference sequence). The CDR3 length is 16 residues.

The chain employs TRBV7-3 and TRBJ2-2, with D perhaps given as TRBD1 or TRBD2 (6 bases each). Germline V gene sequence: CDR1 SGHTA, CDR2 FQGTGA. V lost 1 base and J lost 9, with 15 bases in between. The CDR3 is 15 residues long. The CDR3 spells CASSLNQGGRRELFF. The CDR3 DNA reads TGTGCCAGCAGCTTAAATCAAGGGGGGCGAAGGGAGCTGTTTTTT.

The V gene is TRBV28, the J gene TRBJ2-1; D possibly corresponds to TRBD2 (6 bases). The CDR3 consists of 16 residues. Germline loops: CDR1 MDHEN, CDR2 SYDVKM. V was clipped by 7 bases and J by 6 bases, with 22 bases between them. The CDR3 here is CASNPRLVVPGNEQFF. CDR3 bases: TGTGCCAGCAACCCTAGACTAGTCGTGCCGGGCAATGAGCAGTTCTTC.

The chain employs TRBV11-3 and TRBJ2-1; maybe TRBD2 (5 bases). The length of the CDR3 is 15 residues. The V end was cut by 2 bases, the J end by 4 bases, with 12 bases between. The germline gives CDR1 SGHNT, CDR2 YENEEA. The CDR3 is CASSLRASPYNEQFF. DNA of the CDR3: TGTGCCAGCAGCTTAAGGGCTAGCCCGTACAATGAGCAGTTCTTC.

CDR3 residues: CASSSQLGLNYGYTF. CDR3 DNA sequence: TGTGCCAGCAGCAGTCAACTAGGGCTTAACTATGGCTACACCTTC. The rearrangement joins TRBV7-9 to TRBJ1-2; no definite D call. CDR1 is SEHNR and CDR2 is FQNEAQ in the germline V gene (reference sequence). This CDR3 spans 15 amino acids. V lost 5 bases to trimming and J lost 1 base, with 14 bases between them.